The 13 T cell receptor beta chains below were found in one sample sequenced in a study of low-dose radiotherapy and immunotherapy resistance in tumors. Both TCRalpha and TCRbeta chains were reverse transcribed with V-gene-specific primers. A constant-region primer paired with the V-primer adapter amplified TCRs over approximately 20 PCR cycles. One entry per CDR3 protein results from TCRdb running MiXCR on the reads. The data show more than 30,000 distinct CDR3 sequences, around 54% seen once. Time point given: after trial treatment. Treatment: LDRT plus nivolumab, ipilimumab, low-dose cyclophosphamide and aspirin (RACIN trial). The sample consisted of PBMCs, taken after low-dose radiotherapy plus immunotherapy. These receptors all stem from a male donor with gallbladder cancer.

This clonotype appeared a few times. CDR3 nucleotides: TGTGCCAGCTCACCCACAGGGCAGCCCCAGCATTTT. Translation gives CASSPTGQPQHF. The chain recombines TRBV18 with TRBJ1-5; TRBD1 is a possible D gene (6 bases). CDR3 length: 12 residues. The germline V and J ends were trimmed by 3 bases and 7 bases, with 7 bases remaining between them. Germline V CDR1 and CDR2: KGHSH, LQKENI. The whole variable domain, filled in from reference TRBV18 and TRBJ1-5, reads NAGVMQNPRHLVRRRGQEARLRCSPMKGHSHVYWYRQLPEEGLKFMVYLQKENIIDESGMPKERFSAEFPKEGPSILRIQQVVRGDSAAYFCASSPTGQPQHFGDGTRLSIL.

The table lists this clonotype with many counts. The rearrangement links TRBV14 to TRBJ2-1, with TRBD2 matching 8 bases. The CDR3 extends over 15 amino acids. Trimming cost V 11 bases and J 0 bases; bases outside gene matches: 9. Germline V gives CDR1 SGHDN, CDR2 FVKESK. Written as DNA, the CDR3 is TGTGCCTCCACCGCCGGGGGGGGCTCCTACAATGAGCAGTTCTTC. This codes for CASTAGGGSYNEQFF.

The V and J genes are TRBV12-3 or TRBV12-4 and TRBJ2-3; TRBD1 matches at 8 bases. The CDR3 runs to 15 residues. The ends lost 5 bases at V and 3 bases at J; junction bases unmatched: 7. The CDR3 spells CASSPRTGRTDTQYF. The CDR3 DNA sequence: TGTGCCAGCAGTCCTCGGACAGGGAGGACAGATACGCAGTATTTT.

The sample holds many counts of this clonotype. This chain links TRBV20-1 with TRBJ2-5; 10 bases match TRBD2. The length of the CDR3 is 15 residues. Trimming cost V 5 bases and J 1 base; bases outside gene matches: 7. The V gene's germline CDR1 is DFQATT and CDR2 SNEGSKA (reference sequence). As DNA, the CDR3 is TGCAGTGCTGTTATAGCGGGGGGCCTCCAAGAGACCCAGTACTTC. Protein product: CSAVIAGGLQETQYF.

V and J are TRBV7-2 and TRBJ2-5, with 12 bases identical to TRBD2. V shed 3 bases and J 0 bases; nucleotides not matched to a gene: 5. The CDR3 spans 17 residues. Germline V CDR1 and CDR2: SGHTA, FQGNSA. CDR3 nucleotide sequence: TGTGCCAGCAGCTTCCCGACTAGCGGGGGATACCAAGAGACCCAGTACTTC. It yields the protein CASSFPTSGGYQETQYF.

As for this clonotype: A far larger clone is a single base away, which makes a read error likely. The genes are TRBV7-6 and TRBJ2-3; 12 bases line up with TRBD2. This CDR3 region has 19 residues. With 5 bases clipped from V and 5 bases from J, the junction kept 17 bases outside the gene matches. In germline, CDR1 is SGHVS, CDR2 FNYEAQ. CDR3 sequence: CASSQRTSGNLPSGDTQYF. CDR3 coding DNA: TGTGCCAGCAGCCAGAGGACTAGCGGGAATCTACCCTCCGGAGATACGCAGTATTTT.

The table lists this clonotype with a few counts. CDR3 sequence: CASSLRAGREQYF. The CDR3 nucleotides read TGTGCCAGCAGTTTGCGGGCGGGCAGGGAGCAGTACTTC. V usage is TRBV12-3 or TRBV12-4 and J usage is TRBJ2-7, with D perhaps matching TRBD2 (5 bases). CDR3 length equals 13 residues. Trimming stripped 3 bases from V and 7 bases from J, with 13 bases between.

The rearrangement uses TRBV20-1 and TRBJ2-1; the D gene is possibly TRBD2 (5 bases). This CDR3 is built from 13 residues. V lost 6 bases and J 12 bases, leaving 21 bases between the germline ends. From germline, CDR1 is DFQATT and CDR2 SNEGSKA (reference sequence). CDR3 bases: TGCAGTGCGATCCTCGCGAGGGCGGGCGGGCAGTTCTTC. It translates to CSAILARAGGQFF.

This clonotype has at least ten counts. The V gene is TRBV20-1, the J gene TRBJ2-1; 11 positions match TRBD2. The CDR3 consists of 13 residues. The ends lost 1 base at V and 9 bases at J; junction bases unmatched: 2. Germline V lookup: CDR1 DFQATT, CDR2 SNEGSKA (reference sequence). CDR3 nucleotides: TGCAGTGCTAGAGGCCTAGCGGGAGGTGAGCAGTTCTTC. This gives the protein CSARGLAGGEQFF.

The table lists this clonotype with a few counts. This chain uses TRBV5-1 with TRBJ2-2, with 7 positions matching TRBD2. Trimming at V came to 6 bases and at J to 6 bases, leaving 5 bases not matched to a gene. The germline V gene encodes CDR1 SGHRS and CDR2 YFSETQ. The length of the CDR3 is 13 residues. Here the CDR3 reads CASIQGGSGELFF. The CDR3 bases are TGCGCCAGCATCCAGGGAGGGTCCGGGGAGCTGTTTTTT.

This rearrangement joins TRBV6-2 or TRBV6-3 to TRBJ1-6; no definite D call. Per the germline V gene, CDR1 is MNHEY and CDR2 is SVGEGT. Trimming took off 11 bases at V and 0 bases at J, with 23 bases between the two ends. The CDR3 consists of 18 residues. This CDR3 is CASTGHPKGDSYNSPLHF. CDR3 nucleotide sequence: TGTGCCTCCACCGGCCACCCCAAGGGAGACTCCTATAATTCACCCCTCCACTTT.

This clonotype was detected many times. This sequence joins TRBV20-1 and TRBJ2-1; no reliable D call. Germline CDR1 DFQATT, CDR2 SNEGSKA (reference sequence). Trimming took 4 bases from V and 0 from J, leaving 10 bases between them. This CDR3 is 14 amino acids long. This CDR3 reads CSATGSGSYNEQFF. The CDR3, as DNA: TGCAGTGCTACGGGTTCAGGCTCCTACAATGAGCAGTTCTTC.

The chain is built from TRBV5-1 and TRBJ2-2; a possible D gene is TRBD2 (5 bases). The CDR3 has 16 residues. Germline V CDR1 and CDR2: SGHRS, YFSETQ. V was shortened by 0 bases and J by 4 bases, with 13 bases between the two germline ends. CDR3 region: CASSLEGSRVTGELFF. In DNA form, the CDR3 reads TGCGCCAGCAGCTTGGAGGGCTCGAGGGTCACCGGGGAGCTGTTTTTT.